A single sample gave rise to the 27 T cell receptor beta chains below, sequenced in a study of tumor-infiltrating lymphocytes in primary liver carcinoma. A primer matching the constant region was used to make TCR beta cDNA from approximately 520 ng of total RNA. Amplification in three nested multiplex PCR rounds with slightly modified ARM-PCR gave rise to TCR beta libraries. Amplification in the first two PCR rounds was performed using TRBV1-TRBV30 forward primers and a C-beta reverse primer for roughly 9 cycles each. TCRdb re-analysed the multiplex PCR reads in MiXCR, keeping a single row per CDR3 protein. The table records 330,000 or so distinct CDR3 sequences, about two thirds of them present only once. Alongside blood RNA obtained from unsorted whole blood, germline DNA was also extracted. Input material: peripheral blood. Every receptor here comes from a man aged 35 to 55 with primary liver carcinoma and hepatitis B virus infection.

Of note for this clonotype: The conserved phenylalanine or tryptophan normally closing the CDR3 is absent here, so this likely arose from a read error. V and J are TRBV29-1 and TRBJ1-2; D is undetermined. Germline V gives CDR1 SQVTM, CDR2 ANQGSEA. The CDR3 sequence is 11 residues long. Trimming took 4 bases from V and 8 from J, leaving 11 bases between them. CDR3 region: CSVVFGKGYTS. The CDR3 DNA is TGCAGCGTTGTCTTCGGGAAAGGCTACACCTCC.

The chain has TRBV7-9 and TRBJ2-3, with 7 bases lining up with TRBD1. J gave up 3 bases and V 5 bases, and 5 bases lay outside the gene matches. The CDR3 totals 14 residues. Looked up from germline, CDR1 is SEHNR and CDR2 is FQNEAQ (reference sequence). The CDR3 here is CASSVGTETDTQYF. The CDR3, as DNA: TGTGCCAGCAGCGTCGGGACAGAGACAGATACGCAGTATTTT.

Turning to this clonotype: This clone may be a read error of a much larger clone one base away. This chain uses TRBV6-5 with TRBJ1-1; TRBD1 is a possible D gene (5 bases). This CDR3 spans 13 amino acids. In germline, CDR1 is MNHEY, CDR2 SVGAGI. Trimming removed 6 bases at V and 12 bases at J, with 20 bases between. The CDR3, as DNA: TGTGCCAGCAGCGCCGGCCAGGGTTTGGAATCTTTCTTT. Translation: CASSAGQGLESFF.

For this clonotype: Mismatch with germline at one junction end may stem from a read error. In DNA, the CDR3 is TGTGCCAGGAGTGAAGGACTAGCGTGCGGGAGGACGTACGGCGAGCAGTACTTC. This translates into CARSEGLACGRTYGEQYF. The chain carries TRBV6-1 and TRBJ2-7; TRBD2 agrees at 9 bases. CDR1 MNHNS and CDR2 SASEGT come from the germline V gene. This CDR3 comprises 18 residues.

To note about this clonotype: This may arise from a read error, as a much more abundant clone is one base away. The J gene is TRBJ2-5, the V gene TRBV6-5, with D perhaps TRBD1 (5 bases). Germline CDR1 MNHEY, CDR2 SVGAGI. There are 14 residues in the CDR3. The CDR3 DNA is TGTGCCAGCAATTACTCCGCAGGGCGAGAGACCCAGTACTTC. Its protein product is CASNYSAGRETQYF.

To note about this clonotype: Sequence at one end of the junction differs from germline and may be a read error. This rearrangement joins TRBV11-2 to TRBJ2-7, with no clear D. This CDR3 comprises 13 residues. The germline V gene encodes CDR1 SGHAT and CDR2 FQNNGV. Here the CDR3 DNA reads TGTGCCAACAGCGCGTTGGAAACCTACGAGCAGTACTTC. Translated: CANSALETYEQYF.

A remark on this clonotype: At one end the junction does not follow the germline gene, possibly because of a read error. The chain joins TRBV11-2 to TRBJ2-7; tentatively, D is TRBD1 (6 bases). This CDR3 is 14 amino acids long. Germline-derived CDR1 and CDR2 are SGHAT and FQNNGV. The CDR3 coding sequence is TGTGCCAGCAACCCCGGACAGCTGGCATACGAGGAGTACTTC. Protein sequence: CASNPGQLAYEEYF. Together with reference TRBV11-2 and TRBJ2-7, the CDR3 gives the full variable domain: EAGVAQSPRYKIIEKRQSVAFWCNPISGHATLYWYQQILGQGPKLLIQFQNNGVVDDSQLPKDRFSAERLKGVDSTLKIQPAKLEDSAVYLCASNPGQLAYEEYFGPGTRLTVT.

This clonotype was seen a few times. The chain carries TRBV10-2 and TRBJ2-6; the D gene is possibly TRBD2 (6 bases). The CDR3 is made up of 15 amino acids. Germline CDR1 WSHSY, CDR2 SAAADI. V shed 4 bases and J shed 2 bases, with 9 bases lying between them. CDR3 DNA: TGCGCCAGCAGTGGGGGGGTGACTGGGGCCAACGTCCTGACTTTC. This sequence encodes CASSGGVTGANVLTF.

This sequence joins TRBV6-5 and TRBJ1-4, with a weak D call TRBD1 (6 bases). The germline CDR1 and CDR2 sequences are MNHEY and SVGAGI. V was clipped by 5 bases and J by 2 bases, with 12 bases between them. The CDR3 sequence is 15 residues long. The CDR3 loop reads CASSPRGTTNEKLFF. The CDR3, as DNA: TGTGCCAGCAGTCCCAGGGGTACTACTAATGAAAAACTGTTTTTT.

This clonotype showed up just once. The junction does not match germline at one end; this may be a read error. The chain joins TRBV12-3 or TRBV12-4 to TRBJ1-3; no firm D call. This CDR3 contains 15 residues. CDR3 in amino acids: CASSSPDGPGNTIYF. CDR3 bases: TGTGCCAGTAGTTCCCCGGACGGTCCTGGAAACACCATATATTTT.

The chain carries TRBV4-1 and TRBJ1-1; TRBD1 is a possible D gene (5 bases). V lost 0 bases and J lost 4, with 15 bases in between. CDR1 is MGHRA and CDR2 is YSYEKL in the germline V gene. The CDR3 has 16 residues. The CDR3 nucleotides read TGCGCCAGCAGCCAAGATTTAGGGGTCCGGAGCACTGAAGCTTTCTTT. Translating it yields CASSQDLGVRSTEAFF.

This clonotype was counted many times. The genes are TRBV6-5 and TRBJ2-1; 9 bases agree with TRBD2. CDR1 and CDR2 from the germline V gene are MNHEY and SVGAGI. J was trimmed by 9 bases and V by 10 bases; bases with no gene match: 13. This CDR3 has 14 residues. This chain's CDR3 is CAIGSGTSSGEQFF. The CDR3 DNA follows: TGTGCCATCGGTTCCGGGACTAGCAGTGGTGAGCAGTTCTTC.

With regard to this clonotype: The junction differs from germline at one of its ends, possibly a read error. V gene TRBV6-2 or TRBV6-3 combines with J gene TRBJ1-5; 10 bases agree with TRBD1. The CDR3 covers 15 residues. CDR1 and CDR2 from the germline V gene are MNHEY and SVGEGT. The CDR3 reads CASRGDRGLTQSQHF. For the CDR3, the DNA is TGTGCTAGCAGAGGGGACAGGGGATTGACGCAGTCCCAGCATTTT.

This clonotype was counted at least ten times. This rearrangement joins TRBV4-3 to TRBJ2-2; D gene uncertain. The CDR3 length is 15 residues. Germline values: CDR1 LGHNA, CDR2 YSLEER. The ends were cut back, 2 bases at V and 0 bases at J, with 7 bases in the middle. CDR3 in DNA: TGCGCCAGCAGCCAATCCTCGGCGAACACCGGGGAGCTGTTTTTT. This translates into CASSQSSANTGELFF.

About this clonotype itself: Here the CDR3 omits its conserved ending phenylalanine or tryptophan, so a read error is the likely source. The genes are TRBV11-1 and TRBJ2-5; maybe TRBD2 (5 bases). Germline V gene data show CDR1 as SGHAT and CDR2 as FQDESV (reference sequence). CDR3 size: 16 residues. V was trimmed by 2 bases and J by 4 bases, leaving 17 bases between them. CDR3 protein: CASSLRAAVFRETQYL. The CDR3 DNA reads TGTGCCAGCAGCTTACGGGCAGCGGTCTTTCGAGAGACCCAGTACTTA.

The chain uses TRBV28 and TRBJ1-1; D gene ambiguous. The CDR3 is 13 amino acids. Trimming cost V 5 bases and J 0 bases, with 7 bases left between them. The germline gives CDR1 MDHEN, CDR2 SYDVKM. The CDR3 region has the DNA TGTGCCAGCAGTCGTGAGATGAACACTGAAGCTTTCTTT. Its translation is CASSREMNTEAFF.

This clonotype was picked up many times. J is TRBJ1-1 and V is TRBV6-2 or TRBV6-3; D is unclear. Germline loops: CDR1 MNHEY, CDR2 SVGEGT. V dropped 2 bases and J dropped 0 bases, with 7 bases sitting between them. The CDR3 covers 14 residues. In DNA, the CDR3 is TGTGCCAGCAGTTACCCGGCACTGAACACTGAAGCTTTCTTT. Translation gives CASSYPALNTEAFF.

J is TRBJ2-3 and V is TRBV6-2 or TRBV6-3; D not resolved. The germline V gene encodes CDR1 MNHEY and CDR2 SVGEGT. The V and J ends lost 1 base and 0 bases respectively, with 11 bases between them. This CDR3 spans 16 amino acids. The CDR3 spells CASSYLSTRSTDTQYF. The CDR3 bases are TGTGCCAGCAGTTACTTATCGACCCGTAGCACAGATACGCAGTATTTT.

The CDR3 region has the DNA TGTGCCAGCAGTTACTCTTGGACACCAAGATACGAGCAGTACTTC. Residues: CASSYSWTPRYEQYF. The V gene is TRBV6-5, the J gene TRBJ2-7, with D maybe TRBD1 (5 bases). The length of the CDR3 is 15 residues. Trimming shortened V by 0 bases and J by 4 bases, and 13 bases separated the two germline ends. CDR1 is MNHEY, CDR2 SVGAGI, per germline.

Worth noting for this clonotype: Given a much more abundant clone one base away, this may be a read error. The chain couples TRBV6-6 to TRBJ2-3, with D perhaps being TRBD1 or TRBD2 (5 bases each). Germline values: CDR1 MNHNY, CDR2 SVGAGI (reference sequence). The CDR3 is made up of 15 amino acids. For the CDR3, the DNA is TGTGCCAGCCGGGGCCGTCAGACGAGCACAAATACGCAGTATTTT. This gives the protein CASRGRQTSTNTQYF.

Concerning this clonotype itself: One junction end does not reproduce the germline sequence, and a read error may be involved. The J gene is TRBJ2-1, the V gene TRBV12-3 or TRBV12-4, with 8 bases matching TRBD2. CDR3 size: 15 residues. Here the CDR3 reads CASSLYFSGTNEQSF. CDR3 nucleotide sequence: TGTGCCAGCAGTTTATATTTTAGCGGGACAAATGAGCAGTCCTTC.

In its sample, this clonotype was seen many times. The chain employs TRBV5-4 and TRBJ1-4; 9 nucleotides line up with TRBD1. This CDR3 spans 16 amino acids. CDR1 and CDR2 (germline): SGHNT, YYREEE (reference sequence). J was trimmed by 6 bases and V by 3 bases; bases with no gene match: 9. The CDR3 region has the DNA TGTGCCAGCAGCTCCCGTCACAGGGGGCTGGATGAAAAACTGTTTTTT. This sequence encodes CASSSRHRGLDEKLFF.

The chain has TRBV6-2 or TRBV6-3 and TRBJ1-6; 8 bases are shared with TRBD1. Per germline, CDR1 MNHEY and CDR2 SVGEGT. Trimming took 2 bases from V and 16 from J; bases not matched to a gene: 10. The CDR3 is 14 residues long. CDR3 bases: TGTGCCAGCAGTTACGGGACAGGAAGCCTGATACTCCACTTT. Residues: CASSYGTGSLILHF.

For this clonotype: Germline is not matched at one junction end, which may reflect a read error. This rearrangement joins TRBV6-2 or TRBV6-3 to TRBJ2-1; no firm D call. The CDR3 loop spans 13 amino acids. In germline, CDR1 is MNHEY, CDR2 SVGEGT. The CDR3 bases are TGTGACAGCAGGCAGCTCTCCTACAATGAGCAGTTCTTC. Residues: CDSRQLSYNEQFF.

In the case of this clonotype: An end of the junction differs from the germline gene, which may be a read error. The chain joins TRBV6-1 to TRBJ1-1, with TRBD1 identical over 7 bases. Germline V CDR1 and CDR2: MNHNS, SASEGT. The CDR3 loop spans 14 amino acids. In DNA form, the CDR3 reads TGTGCTACCAAACAGGGGCCCACGAACACTGAAGCTCTCTTT. Protein product: CATKQGPTNTEALF.

With regard to this clonotype: This may stem from a read error, because a much larger clone lies one nucleotide away. CDR3 sequence reads: CASGPVWGSYTEAFF. DNA of the CDR3: TGTGCCAGCGGTCCGGTTTGGGGTAGTTACACTGAAGCTTTCTTT. This sequence joins TRBV6-2 or TRBV6-3 and TRBJ1-1; D gene ambiguous. The CDR3 is 15 amino acids. Per the germline V gene, CDR1 is MNHEY and CDR2 is SVGEGT. Trimming took 8 bases from V and 3 from J, leaving 19 bases between them.

The rearrangement joins TRBV5-4 to TRBJ2-7; 11 bases align to TRBD2. This CDR3 has 15 residues. The V segment lost 4 bases and the J segment 5 bases; nucleotides outside the gene matches: 8. Germline lookup yields CDR1 SGHNT and CDR2 YYREEE (reference sequence). CDR3 DNA sequence: TGTGCCAGCAGCATGAGACTAGCGGGATCTAACGAGCAGTACTTC. Amino acids: CASSMRLAGSNEQYF.